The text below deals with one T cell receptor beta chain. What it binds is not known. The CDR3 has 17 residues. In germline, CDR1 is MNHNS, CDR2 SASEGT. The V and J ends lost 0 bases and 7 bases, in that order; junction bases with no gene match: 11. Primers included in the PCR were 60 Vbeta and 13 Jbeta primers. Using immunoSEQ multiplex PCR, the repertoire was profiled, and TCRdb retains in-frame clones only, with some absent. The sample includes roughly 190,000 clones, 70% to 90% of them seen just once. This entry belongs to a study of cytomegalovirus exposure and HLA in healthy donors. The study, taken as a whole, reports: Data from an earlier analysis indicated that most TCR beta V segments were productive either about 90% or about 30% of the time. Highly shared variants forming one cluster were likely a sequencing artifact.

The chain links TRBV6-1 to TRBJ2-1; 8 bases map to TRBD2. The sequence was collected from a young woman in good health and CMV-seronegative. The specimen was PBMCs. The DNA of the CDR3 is TGTGCCAGCAGTGAAGCGGCCCTTGCCGGGGGGGCAAATGAGCAGTTCTTC. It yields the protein CASSEAALAGGANEQFF.